The 22 T cell receptor beta chains given below trace back to one sample, sequenced in a study of T cells in Graves' hyperthyroidism and ophthalmopathy. RNA transcripts yielded amplified TCR beta CDR3 regions. First-round RT-PCR with HTBI primers amplified the TCR CDR3 region. TCRdb re-derived calls from the multiplex PCR reads in MiXCR, one entry per CDR3 protein. Of hundreds of thousands of distinct CDR3 sequences detected, about 16% appear once; the ten largest clones hold 3% to 4%. The sample was blood. These receptors came from a woman in her twenties or thirties with Graves' hyperthyroidism.

This clonotype showed up many times. The genes are TRBV28 and TRBJ2-3; no clear D. Per germline, CDR1 MDHEN and CDR2 SYDVKM. Between the trimmed V and J ends, which lost 8 bases and 0 bases, there was a span of 6 bases. The CDR3 consists of 12 residues. CDR3 sequence reads: CASWGSTDTQYF. CDR3 DNA: TGTGCCAGCTGGGGTAGCACAGATACGCAGTATTTT.

J is TRBJ2-2 and V is TRBV20-1, with 10 bases matching TRBD2. V gave up 6 bases and J gave up 5 bases; unmatched junction bases: 6. From germline, CDR1 is DFQATT and CDR2 SNEGSKA (reference sequence). The CDR3 sequence is 14 residues long. CDR3 amino acids: CSANLAGGTGELFF. Here the CDR3 DNA reads TGCAGTGCAAACTTAGCGGGAGGTACCGGGGAGCTGTTTTTT.

The chain has TRBV30 and TRBJ2-1; a possible D gene is TRBD2 (5 bases). The CDR3 extends over 13 amino acids. The germline gives CDR1 GTSNPN, CDR2 SVGIG (reference sequence). With 1 base removed from V and 7 bases from J, the gap between germline ends came to 11 bases. This chain's CDR3 is CAWSAGIFNEQFF. The DNA of the CDR3 is TGTGCCTGGAGTGCGGGGATCTTTAATGAGCAGTTCTTC.

This chain joins TRBV11-1 and TRBJ2-5, with 8 bases aligning to TRBD1. There are 13 residues in the CDR3. J lost 7 bases, V lost 5 bases, and 6 bases had no gene match. CDR1 is SGHAT and CDR2 is FQDESV in the germline V gene (reference sequence). Here the CDR3 reads CASSQGAERTQYF. CDR3 coding DNA: TGTGCCAGCAGCCAGGGGGCCGAACGGACCCAGTACTTC.

In its sample, this clonotype was seen a few times. CDR3 amino acids: CASSKGQGDNSPLHF. As DNA, the CDR3 is TGCGCCAGCAGCAAAGGACAGGGTGATAATTCACCCCTCCACTTT. The V gene is TRBV5-1, the J gene TRBJ1-6; 8 bases are shared with TRBD1. The V segment lost 4 bases and the J segment 5 bases; nucleotides outside the gene matches: 5. Germline V CDR1 and CDR2: SGHRS, YFSETQ. This CDR3 region has 15 residues.

This clonotype has a handful of counts. The chain carries TRBV25-1 and TRBJ2-3; D call uncertain. V lost 3 bases and J lost 2, with 9 bases in between. In germline, CDR1 is MGHDK, CDR2 SYGVNS. The CDR3 is 14 amino acids. The CDR3, as DNA: TGTGCCAGCAGTGAGGCAGAAAACACAGATACGCAGTATTTT. It specifies CASSEAENTDTQYF.

The chain recombines TRBV25-1 with TRBJ1-2; D may be TRBD1 (6 bases). Germline V gene lookup returns CDR1 MGHDK and CDR2 SYGVNS. V was cut by 3 bases and J by 7 bases, with 21 bases left in between. The CDR3 loop spans 16 amino acids. This chain's CDR3 is CASSEHKGGLTGGYTF. As DNA, the CDR3 is TGTGCCAGCAGTGAGCATAAGGGGGGCCTTACAGGTGGCTACACCTTC.

The table lists this clonotype with a few counts. The CDR3 nucleotides are TGTGCCACCAGCAGAGGGTTAGGCCCTGAAAATGAGCAGTTCTTC. It codes for CATSRGLGPENEQFF. The V and J genes are TRBV15 and TRBJ2-1; D gene unclear. CDR1 is LNHNV and CDR2 is YYDKDF in the germline V gene (reference sequence). CDR3 length: 15 amino acids. Trimming took 1 base from V and 7 from J, leaving 14 bases between them.

This clonotype was counted at least ten times. The V and J genes are TRBV7-2 and TRBJ1-3; the D gene is possibly TRBD1 (6 bases). Trimming pared 2 bases from V and 0 bases from J, leaving 8 bases between. The CDR3 has 15 amino acids. CDR1 SGHTA and CDR2 FQGNSA come from the germline V gene. CDR3 amino acids: CASSLSRGSGNTIYF. The CDR3 DNA reads TGTGCCAGCAGCTTATCCAGGGGCTCTGGAAACACCATATATTTT.

This clonotype was seen ten or more times. This chain uses TRBV29-1 with TRBJ1-1; the D is unclear. Germline V gives CDR1 SQVTM, CDR2 ANQGSEA. CDR3 length equals 14 residues. V dropped 6 bases and J dropped 1 base, with 15 bases sitting between them. CDR3 sequence reads: CSVRTSGPNTEAFF. The CDR3 coding sequence is TGCAGCGTCAGGACCAGTGGGCCGAACACTGAAGCTTTCTTT.

The chain is built from TRBV30 and TRBJ2-3, with a weak D call TRBD1 (5 bases). The V gene's germline CDR1 is GTSNPN and CDR2 SVGIG (reference sequence). Trimming stripped 0 bases from V and 6 bases from J, with 10 bases between. This CDR3 is built from 13 residues. CDR3 nucleotides: TGTGCCTGGAGTGTACTCAGGGCCGATACGCAGTATTTT. This encodes CAWSVLRADTQYF.

The chain combines TRBV20-1 with TRBJ2-7; TRBD2 agrees at 14 bases. Per germline, CDR1 DFQATT and CDR2 SNEGSKA (reference sequence). V trimming: 6 bases; J trimming: 7 bases; junction bases outside the gene matches: 5. The CDR3 consists of 13 residues. Written as DNA, the CDR3 is TGCAGTGCCAGACTAGCGGGAGGGTTTGAGCAGTACTTC. Amino acid sequence: CSARLAGGFEQYF.

This clonotype was seen repeatedly, ten times or more. The chain carries TRBV2 and TRBJ1-1, with D maybe TRBD1 (6 bases). The CDR3 is made up of 12 amino acids. Germline values: CDR1 SNHLY, CDR2 FYNNEI. The germline V and J ends were trimmed by 6 bases and 5 bases, with 10 bases remaining between them. The CDR3 nucleotides read TGTGCCAGCAGCTCAGGGGTTACTGAAGCTTTCTTT. Its translation is CASSSGVTEAFF.

There are many counts of this clonotype. The rearrangement links TRBV6-9 to TRBJ2-7, with D possibly TRBD2 on 5 matching bases. V lost 4 bases to trimming and J lost 4 bases, with 17 bases between them. CDR3 length: 15 amino acids. Germline V CDR1 and CDR2: MNHGY, SVAAGI. The CDR3 sequence is CASSLRTYTPYEQYF. The DNA for the CDR3 is TGTGCCAGCAGTTTAAGGACTTACACCCCATACGAGCAGTACTTC.

The chain employs TRBV5-1 and TRBJ2-7; 7 bases are a match to TRBD1. Trimming cost V 0 bases and J 2 bases; bases outside gene matches: 8. Germline V gene sequence: CDR1 SGHRS, CDR2 YFSETQ. CDR3 length: 16 amino acids. CDR3 region: CASSLAGQAPAYEQYF. CDR3 in DNA: TGCGCCAGCAGCTTGGCTGGACAGGCCCCGGCCTACGAGCAGTACTTC.

This clonotype came up many times. J is TRBJ2-3 and V is TRBV7-9, with 8 bases matching TRBD2. Trimming at V came to 5 bases and at J to 0 bases, leaving 10 bases not matched to a gene. This CDR3 has 17 amino acids. Germline assignment: CDR1 SEHNR and CDR2 FQNEAQ (reference sequence). In nucleotides, the CDR3 is TGTGCCAGCAGCCCCGGGAGGGGCGGGGTAAGCACAGATACGCAGTATTTT. Translated: CASSPGRGGVSTDTQYF.

This clonotype was seen at least ten times. The V call is TRBV9, the J call TRBJ2-5; D might be TRBD2 (5 bases). V was pared by 3 bases and J by 3 bases, with 21 bases between. Per germline, CDR1 SGDLS and CDR2 YYNGEE. The CDR3 spans 17 residues. This CDR3 is CASSEETISGREETQYF. As DNA, the CDR3 is TGTGCCAGCAGCGAGGAGACTATAAGCGGCCGAGAAGAGACCCAGTACTTC.

The count of this clonotype is one. A read error may be the cause here, since a much bigger clone is one base away. The chain combines TRBV15 with TRBJ1-5; 8 bases fit TRBD1. V was clipped by 1 base and J by 7 bases; unmatched bases: 0. Per germline, CDR1 LNHNV and CDR2 YYDKDF (reference sequence). There are 13 residues in the CDR3. CDR3 protein: CATSRGDRQPQHF. The CDR3 DNA follows: TGTGCCACCAGCAGAGGGGACAGGCAGCCCCAGCATTTT.

The J gene is TRBJ2-7, the V gene TRBV27; unclear D gene. Germline assignment: CDR1 MNHEY and CDR2 SMNVEV (reference sequence). V shed 0 bases and J shed 6 bases, with 9 bases lying between them. CDR3 size: 13 residues. The CDR3 spells CASSLSGFSEQYF. The CDR3, as DNA: TGTGCCAGCAGTTTATCAGGGTTTAGCGAGCAGTACTTC.

CDR3 DNA: TGTGCCAGCAGCTTAGAGGGGGGCCCAACAGGGGTGACTGAAGCTTTCTTT. It specifies CASSLEGGPTGVTEAFF. This chain uses TRBV7-2 with TRBJ1-1; 7 nucleotides agree with TRBD1. The CDR3 has 17 residues. The V and J ends lost 1 base and 5 bases, in that order; junction bases with no gene match: 13. Germline V gene data show CDR1 as SGHTA and CDR2 as FQGNSA.

This clonotype was detected a few times. The rearrangement links TRBV19 to TRBJ1-1, with a tentative D call TRBD1 (5 bases). CDR3 size: 13 residues. The germline CDR1 and CDR2 sequences are LNHDA and SQIVND (reference sequence). V was shortened by 7 bases and J by 1 base, with 10 bases between the two germline ends. CDR3 sequence (DNA): TGTGCCAGTACTAAGACAGAGAACACTGAAGCTTTCTTT. It yields the protein CASTKTENTEAFF. The full variable domain, its missing parts supplied by reference TRBV19 and TRBJ1-1, is DGGITQSPKYLFRKEGQNVTLSCEQNLNHDAMYWYRQDPGQGLRLIYYSQIVNDFQKGDIAEGYSVSREKKESFPLTVTSAQKNPTAFYLCASTKTENTEAFFGQGTRLTVV.

Only a few counts were recorded for this clonotype. V is TRBV6-2 or TRBV6-3 and J is TRBJ2-1; D could derive from TRBD1 or TRBD2 (5 bases each). Trimming removed 5 bases from V and 4 bases from J, with 15 bases in between. CDR3 length: 15 residues. In germline, CDR1 is MNHEY, CDR2 SVGEGT. The DNA of the CDR3 is TGTGCCAGCAGTCCTTGGGACCCTACTTACAATGAGCAGTTCTTC. It encodes CASSPWDPTYNEQFF.